The 30 T cell receptor beta chains presented below share a single source sample, sequenced in a study of T-cell memory formation after mild COVID-19. TCRdb used MiXCR to reprocess the 5' RACE reads, holding one entry per CDR3 protein. The data contain about 400,000 distinct CDR3 sequences, more than 15% of them singletons. The sequenced sample was PBMCs or a T cell subset sorted from them (not recorded which). These receptors all come from a man younger than 30 who had mild COVID-19 (a few samples of this study predate the infection). Cell type and time point are not known.

The V gene is TRBV5-1, the J gene TRBJ2-3, with TRBD2 identical over 10 bases. The germline gives CDR1 SGHRS, CDR2 YFSETQ. The V gene end was trimmed by 3 bases and the J gene end by 6 bases; junction bases not matched to a gene: 4. The CDR3 runs 14 residues. The CDR3 sequence is CASSSPSGGDTQYF. CDR3 DNA sequence: TGCGCCAGCAGCTCCCCTAGCGGGGGCGATACGCAGTATTTT.

A few counts support this clonotype. The chain joins TRBV11-2 to TRBJ1-6; D gene uncertain. Trimming shortened V by 2 bases and J by 8 bases, and 7 bases separated the two germline ends. The CDR3 is 13 residues long. Germline lookup yields CDR1 SGHAT and CDR2 FQNNGV. Here the CDR3 DNA reads TGTGCCAGCAGCTTAACGCGGGATTCACCCCTCCACTTT. Translation gives CASSLTRDSPLHF.

This clonotype showed up many times. The rearrangement joins TRBV7-9 to TRBJ1-3; D not certain. The germline gives CDR1 SEHNR, CDR2 FQNEAQ (reference sequence). The CDR3 totals 13 residues. V lost 8 bases to trimming and J lost 0 bases, with 8 bases between them. CDR3 protein: CASEAGSGNTIYF. CDR3 bases: TGTGCCAGCGAAGCAGGCTCTGGAAACACCATATATTTT.

This clonotype was observed a handful of times. This rearrangement joins TRBV24-1 to TRBJ1-2; D unclear. CDR1 and CDR2 (germline): KGHDR, SFDVKD. V lost 2 bases and J lost 2, with 17 bases in between. This CDR3 is built from 17 residues. CDR3 protein: CATSDWAHPTINYGYTF. The DNA for the CDR3 is TGTGCCACCAGTGATTGGGCCCACCCGACAATAAACTATGGCTACACCTTC.

V and J are TRBV28 and TRBJ1-2; a possible D gene is TRBD1 (5 bases). Germline lookup yields CDR1 MDHEN and CDR2 SYDVKM. The CDR3 totals 17 residues. Trimming took 4 bases from V and 1 from J, leaving 19 bases between them. The CDR3 reads CASSYLWGRGFNYGYTF. CDR3 nucleotide sequence: TGTGCCAGCAGTTACCTTTGGGGACGGGGCTTTAACTATGGCTACACCTTC.

J is TRBJ2-5 and V is TRBV28; a weak D match, TRBD2 (6 bases). CDR1 is MDHEN and CDR2 is SYDVKM in the germline V gene. V was trimmed by 2 bases and J by 0 bases, leaving 10 bases between them. This CDR3 region has 15 residues. CDR3 coding DNA: TGTGCCAGCAGTTTAATCCGGGGGTACCAAGAGACCCAGTACTTC. Translated, it gives CASSLIRGYQETQYF.

This clonotype was counted a single time. At one of its ends the junction is not consistent with the germline gene, which may arise from a read error. The J gene is TRBJ1-2, the V gene TRBV28; 8 bases line up with TRBD1. The CDR3 consists of 12 residues. CDR1 MDHEN and CDR2 SYDVKM come from the germline V gene. This CDR3 is CASSRDRIVYTF. As DNA, the CDR3 is TGTGCCAGCAGCCGGGACAGGATCGTCTACACATTC.

J is TRBJ2-5 and V is TRBV14; D is unresolved. Germline loops: CDR1 SGHDN, CDR2 FVKESK. V was clipped by 0 bases and J by 1 base, with 9 bases between them. The CDR3 runs to 15 residues. CDR3: CASSQDPDFQETQYF. CDR3 nucleotides: TGTGCCAGCAGCCAAGACCCAGACTTCCAAGAGACCCAGTACTTC.

This clonotype was observed at least ten times. The V call is TRBV14, the J call TRBJ1-1; TRBD1 might be the D (5 bases). Deletions cut 4 bases from V and 0 bases from J, with 6 bases between. Germline CDR1 reads SGHDN; CDR2 reads FVKESK. The CDR3 is 13 amino acids. The CDR3 DNA follows: TGTGCCAGCAGCCGGGACCTGAACACTGAAGCTTTCTTT. It yields the protein CASSRDLNTEAFF.

This clonotype came up a few times. This chain connects TRBV5-1 to TRBJ1-4; 9 bases agree with TRBD1. CDR3 length: 17 residues. V dropped 0 bases and J dropped 7; count of bases not matched to a gene: 10. Germline V gives CDR1 SGHRS, CDR2 YFSETQ. As DNA, the CDR3 is TGCGCCAGCAGCTTGGCGGGAGGAGGGACAGGGAGTGAAAAACTGTTTTTT. This translates into CASSLAGGGTGSEKLFF.

At least ten counts were recorded for this clonotype. The chain carries TRBV6-4 and TRBJ2-3; possibly TRBD2 for D (6 bases). The germline CDR1 and CDR2 sequences are MRHNA and SNTAGT. Trimming stripped 0 bases from V and 2 bases from J, with 9 bases between. This CDR3 is built from 15 residues. CDR3 DNA sequence: TGTGCCAGCAGTGACTCGTCTAGCGCCACAGATACGCAGTATTTT. Amino acids: CASSDSSSATDTQYF.

This clonotype appeared a few times. The rearrangement uses TRBV20-1 and TRBJ1-5; 8 positions match TRBD1. Trimming at V came to 6 bases and at J to 6 bases, leaving 7 bases not matched to a gene. Per the germline V gene, CDR1 is DFQATT and CDR2 is SNEGSKA (reference sequence). The CDR3 sequence is 13 residues long. The CDR3, as DNA: TGCAGTGCGAACAGGGGGGTCGGTCAGCCCCAGCATTTT. Its protein is CSANRGVGQPQHF.

The chain joins TRBV4-3 to TRBJ2-1; 9 bases agree with TRBD2. Germline V gives CDR1 LGHNA, CDR2 YSLEER. J lost 4 bases, V lost 4 bases, and 5 bases had no gene match. The CDR3 has 15 residues. CDR3 sequence: CASSPSTSGYNEQFF. CDR3 in DNA: TGCGCCAGCAGCCCTTCGACTAGCGGATACAATGAGCAGTTCTTC.

The chain has TRBV2 and TRBJ1-6; D is unresolved. V lost 4 bases and J 3 bases, leaving 7 bases between the germline ends. Germline CDR1 is SNHLY and CDR2 is FYNNEI. The CDR3 covers 14 residues. The chain's CDR3 is CASSGWIYNSPLHF. In DNA form, the CDR3 reads TGTGCCAGCAGTGGATGGATCTATAATTCACCCCTCCACTTT.

This clonotype showed up just a few times. CDR3 nucleotide sequence: TGTGCCCGGGAGGGGTTGATGCGGGATGAGCAGTTCTTC. Translated: CAREGLMRDEQFF. The rearrangement uses TRBV30 and TRBJ2-1; TRBD2 matches at 8 bases. Germline V lookup: CDR1 GTSNPN, CDR2 SVGIG (reference sequence). CDR3 length: 13 amino acids. With V trimmed by 8 bases and J by 8 bases, 11 bases remained unmatched. Full variable domain (outside the CDR3, taken from reference TRBV30 and TRBJ2-1): SQTIHQWPATLVQPVGSPLSLECTVEGTSNPNLYWYRQAAGRGLQLLFYSVGIGQISSEVPQNLSASRPQDRQFILSSKKLLLSDSGFYLCAREGLMRDEQFFGPGTRLTVL.

This clonotype turned up a few times. The chain joins TRBV10-3 to TRBJ1-5; D gene uncertain. The germline gives CDR1 ENHRY, CDR2 SYGVKD. The V gene lost 8 bases and the J gene lost 3 bases, with 17 bases spanning the gap. The CDR3 contains 15 residues. The CDR3 DNA is TGTGCCATCTCGAACCAAATGGGCAACAATCAGCCCCAGCATTTT. This encodes CAISNQMGNNQPQHF.

The rearrangement links TRBV12-3 or TRBV12-4 to TRBJ1-1; maybe TRBD1 (5 bases). Trimming left V 6 bases short and J 3 bases short, with 11 bases between. The CDR3 is made up of 13 amino acids. The CDR3 loop reads CASRTTDYTEAFF. CDR3 sequence (DNA): TGTGCCAGCAGGACGACAGACTACACTGAAGCTTTCTTT.

This clonotype was observed at least ten times. J is TRBJ2-1 and V is TRBV12-3 or TRBV12-4, with TRBD2 as a possible D gene (6 bases). The CDR3 loop spans 14 amino acids. V was shortened by 3 bases and J by 1 base, with 7 bases between the two germline ends. CDR3 in DNA: TGTGCCAGCAGTTTTAGCGGATCCTACAATGAGCAGTTCTTC. Encoded protein: CASSFSGSYNEQFF.

The chain recombines TRBV18 with TRBJ2-7, with 9 bases that match TRBD2. V shed 3 bases, J shed 7 bases, and the junction held 10 bases outside the gene matches. This CDR3 has 15 residues. Germline CDR1 and CDR2: KGHSH and LQKENI. CDR3 nucleotide sequence: TGTGCCAGCTCACCCATGCGGGGGGGCCTTGGAGAGCAGTACGTC. It is translated as CASSPMRGGLGEQYV.

The chain carries TRBV12-5 and TRBJ2-2; tentatively, D is TRBD1 or TRBD2 (6 bases each). The CDR3 spans 12 residues. From germline, CDR1 is LGHNT and CDR2 FRNRAP. Between the trimmed V and J ends, which lost 9 bases and 4 bases, there was a span of 9 bases. Here the CDR3 DNA reads TGTGCTAGCGGGGGCGTCACCGGGGAGCTGTTTTTT. Translated: CASGGVTGELFF.

Only a few counts were recorded for this clonotype. The J gene is TRBJ1-2, the V gene TRBV6-2 or TRBV6-3, with D possibly being TRBD1 (5 bases). Per the germline V gene, CDR1 is MNHEY and CDR2 is SVGEGT. Between the trimmed V and J ends, which lost 5 bases and 2 bases, there was a span of 15 bases. The CDR3 runs to 15 residues. The chain's CDR3 is CASSHYRDGNYGYTF. The CDR3 region has the DNA TGTGCCAGCAGTCACTACCGGGACGGCAACTATGGCTACACCTTC.

The chain is built from TRBV7-2 and TRBJ2-5, with 8 bases aligning to TRBD2. The CDR3 sequence is 16 residues long. After removal of 4 bases from V and 5 bases from J, the junction contained 12 bases not matched to a gene. Germline CDR1 reads SGHTA; CDR2 reads FQGNSA. Here the CDR3 reads CASSSTSRGAEETQYF. DNA for the CDR3: TGTGCCAGCAGCTCCACCTCGCGGGGGGCGGAGGAGACCCAGTACTTC. Together with reference TRBV7-2 and TRBJ2-5, the CDR3 gives the full variable domain: GAGVSQSPSNKVTEKGKDVELRCDPISGHTALYWYRQSLGQGLEFLIYFQGNSAPDKSGLPSDRFSAERTGGSVSTLTIQRTQQEDSAVYLCASSSTSRGAEETQYFGPGTRLLVL.

The table lists this clonotype with a few counts. This rearrangement joins TRBV14 to TRBJ2-3; no clear D. This CDR3 comprises 16 residues. Germline V gene sequence: CDR1 SGHDN, CDR2 FVKESK. Trimming took 2 bases from V and 2 from J, leaving 14 bases between them. CDR3 residues: CASSQTPPRNTDTQYF. In DNA form, the CDR3 reads TGTGCCAGCAGCCAAACCCCACCTAGAAACACAGATACGCAGTATTTT.

The chain combines TRBV6-4 with TRBJ1-2; D is perhaps TRBD1 (6 bases). Trimming removed 3 bases at V and 6 bases at J, with 11 bases between. CDR3 length equals 13 residues. Germline V gives CDR1 MRHNA, CDR2 SNTAGT. CDR3 sequence (DNA): TGTGCCAGCAGTGATTCCGGGACACATGGCTACACCTTC. It translates to CASSDSGTHGYTF.

This clonotype has only a few counts. The chain uses TRBV4-3 and TRBJ2-5; D may be TRBD2 (7 bases). From germline, CDR1 is LGHNA and CDR2 YSLEER. The CDR3 is made up of 17 amino acids. The V end lost 4 bases, the J end lost 3 bases, and 21 bases lay between the germline ends. CDR3 bases: TGCGCCAGCAGCCCCCTCCCGCAAAAAGGGGGGGAAGAGACCCAGTACTTC. Its translation is CASSPLPQKGGEETQYF.

This clonotype showed up just a few times. V gene TRBV23-1 combines with J gene TRBJ2-3, with D unresolved. TRBV23-1 falls under the ORF class, with uncertain function. V gave up 7 bases and J gave up 12 bases, with 20 bases separating them. This CDR3 has 13 residues. The CDR3 region has the DNA TGCGCCAGCACCAGGTGGCGGACCGTTGTACAGTATTTT. Protein: CASTRWRTVVQYF.

The chain recombines TRBV28 with TRBJ1-2; 9 nucleotides align to TRBD1. This CDR3 contains 17 residues. The trim removed 1 base at V and 2 bases at J, leaving 8 bases unmatched. Per germline, CDR1 MDHEN and CDR2 SYDVKM. In DNA form, the CDR3 reads TGTGCCAGCAGTTTATTAAGGACAGGGGTCCTAAACTATGGCTACACCTTC. It yields the protein CASSLLRTGVLNYGYTF.

This chain's CDR3 is CATRNLQASGNTIYF. The CDR3 DNA follows: TGTGCCACCAGAAACCTTCAGGCCTCTGGAAACACCATATATTTT. The chain links TRBV15 to TRBJ1-3; no clear D gene. The germline V gene encodes CDR1 LNHNV and CDR2 YYDKDF (reference sequence). The CDR3 totals 15 residues. V was trimmed by 6 bases and J by 0 bases, leaving 12 bases between them.

The chain links TRBV7-6 to TRBJ2-2; D is possibly TRBD1 (6 bases). V lost 5 bases, J lost 4 bases, and 11 bases lay in between. Looked up from germline, CDR1 is SGHVS and CDR2 is FNYEAQ. The CDR3 spans 14 residues. CDR3 DNA: TGTGCCAGCAGCACTACAGGGTTCACCGGGGAGCTGTTTTTT. Its protein product is CASSTTGFTGELFF.

This clonotype occurred a few times. This rearrangement joins TRBV20-1 to TRBJ2-1; D is unresolved. Looked up from germline, CDR1 is DFQATT and CDR2 is SNEGSKA (reference sequence). The V end was cut by 6 bases, the J end by 8 bases, with 8 bases between. There are 10 residues in the CDR3. CDR3 sequence (DNA): TGCAGTGCCCGTCATTATGAGCAGTTCTTC. This translates into CSARHYEQFF.